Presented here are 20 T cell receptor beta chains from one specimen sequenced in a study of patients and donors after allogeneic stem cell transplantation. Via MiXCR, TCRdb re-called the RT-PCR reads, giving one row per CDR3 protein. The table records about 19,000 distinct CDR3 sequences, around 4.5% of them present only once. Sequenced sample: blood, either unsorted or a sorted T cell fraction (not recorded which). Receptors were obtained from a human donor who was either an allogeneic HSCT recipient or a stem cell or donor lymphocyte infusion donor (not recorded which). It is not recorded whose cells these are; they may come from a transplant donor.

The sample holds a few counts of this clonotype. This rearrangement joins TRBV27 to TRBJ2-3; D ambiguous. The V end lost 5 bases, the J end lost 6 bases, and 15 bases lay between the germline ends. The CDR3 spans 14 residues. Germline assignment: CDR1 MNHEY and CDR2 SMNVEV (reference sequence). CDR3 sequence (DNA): TGTGCCAGCAGTCCGATTTGGGGTACTGATACGCAGTATTTT. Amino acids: CASSPIWGTDTQYF.

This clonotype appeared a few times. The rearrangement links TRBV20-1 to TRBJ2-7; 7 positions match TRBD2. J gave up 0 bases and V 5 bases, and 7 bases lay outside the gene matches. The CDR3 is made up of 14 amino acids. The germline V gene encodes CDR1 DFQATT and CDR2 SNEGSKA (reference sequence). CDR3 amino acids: CSAPSSGGSYEQYF. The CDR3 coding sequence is TGCAGTGCTCCTTCTAGCGGAGGCTCCTACGAGCAGTACTTC.

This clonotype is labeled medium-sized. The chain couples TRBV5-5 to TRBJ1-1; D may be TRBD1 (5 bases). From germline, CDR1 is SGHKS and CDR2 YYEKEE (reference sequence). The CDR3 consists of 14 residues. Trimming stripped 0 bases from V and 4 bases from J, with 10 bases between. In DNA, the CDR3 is TGTGCCAGCAGCTTGGAGGGCGGGGGCACTGAAGCTTTCTTT. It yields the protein CASSLEGGGTEAFF.

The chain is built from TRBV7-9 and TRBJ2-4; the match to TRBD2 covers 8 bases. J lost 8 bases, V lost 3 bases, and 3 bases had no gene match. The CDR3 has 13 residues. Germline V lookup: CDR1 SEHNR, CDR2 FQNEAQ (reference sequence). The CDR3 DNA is TGTGCCAGCAGCTTCGGGGGGGGGGACATTCAGTACTTC. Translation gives CASSFGGGDIQYF.

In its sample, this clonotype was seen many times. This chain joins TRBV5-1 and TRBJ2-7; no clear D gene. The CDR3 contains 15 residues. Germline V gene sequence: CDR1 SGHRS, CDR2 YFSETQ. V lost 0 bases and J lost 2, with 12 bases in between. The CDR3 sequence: CASSLGSLSTYEQYF. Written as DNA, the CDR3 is TGCGCCAGCAGCTTGGGTAGTCTATCAACCTACGAGCAGTACTTC.

CDR3 amino acids: CASSLDGTNEQFF. The CDR3 nucleotides read TGCGCCAGCAGCTTGGATGGTACCAATGAGCAGTTCTTC. This chain links TRBV5-1 with TRBJ2-1, with D unresolved. The CDR3 covers 13 residues. The ends were cut back, 0 bases at V and 6 bases at J, with 7 bases in the middle. The V gene's germline CDR1 is SGHRS and CDR2 YFSETQ.

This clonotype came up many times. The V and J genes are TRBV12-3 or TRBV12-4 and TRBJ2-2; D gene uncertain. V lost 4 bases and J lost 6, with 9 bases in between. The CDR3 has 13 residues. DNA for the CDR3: TGTGCCAGCAGTTCCCGCTATGCCGGGGAGCTGTTTTTT. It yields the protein CASSSRYAGELFF.

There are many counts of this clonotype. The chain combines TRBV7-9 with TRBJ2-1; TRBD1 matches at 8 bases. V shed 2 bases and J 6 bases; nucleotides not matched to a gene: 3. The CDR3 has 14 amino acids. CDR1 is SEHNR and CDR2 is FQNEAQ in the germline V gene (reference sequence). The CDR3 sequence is CASSLSTGGNEQFF. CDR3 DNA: TGTGCCAGCAGCTTATCAACAGGGGGCAATGAGCAGTTCTTC.

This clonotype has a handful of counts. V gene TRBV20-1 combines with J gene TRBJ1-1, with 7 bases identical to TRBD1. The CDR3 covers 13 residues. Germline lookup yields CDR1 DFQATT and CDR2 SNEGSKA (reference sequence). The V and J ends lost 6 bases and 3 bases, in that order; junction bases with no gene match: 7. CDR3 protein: CSATGESDTEAFF. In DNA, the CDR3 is TGCAGTGCCACAGGGGAATCAGACACTGAAGCTTTCTTT.

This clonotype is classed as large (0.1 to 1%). CDR3 protein: CASSSDRSLTDTQYF. The CDR3, as DNA: TGTGCCAGCAGTTCCGACAGATCCCTTACAGATACGCAGTATTTT. The genes are TRBV6-2 or TRBV6-3 and TRBJ2-3, with D tentatively TRBD1 (5 bases). CDR3 length: 15 residues. Trimming took 4 bases from V and 3 from J, leaving 14 bases between them. From germline, CDR1 is MNHEY and CDR2 SVGEGT.

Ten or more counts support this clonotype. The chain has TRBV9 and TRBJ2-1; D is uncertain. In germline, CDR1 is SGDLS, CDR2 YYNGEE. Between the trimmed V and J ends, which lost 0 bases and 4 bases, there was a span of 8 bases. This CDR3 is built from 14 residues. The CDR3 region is CASSVGDTYNEQFF. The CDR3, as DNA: TGTGCCAGCAGCGTAGGAGACACTTACAATGAGCAGTTCTTC. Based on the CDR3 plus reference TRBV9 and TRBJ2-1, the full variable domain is DSGVTQTPKHLITATGQRVTLRCSPRSGDLSVYWYQQSLDQGLQFLIQYYNGEERAKGNILERFSAQQFPDLHSELNLSSLELGDSALYFCASSVGDTYNEQFFGPGTRLTVL.

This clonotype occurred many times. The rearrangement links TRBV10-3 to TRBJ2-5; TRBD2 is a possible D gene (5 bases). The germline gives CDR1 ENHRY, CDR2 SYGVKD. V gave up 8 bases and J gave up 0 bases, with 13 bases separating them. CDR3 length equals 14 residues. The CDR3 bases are TGTGCCATCTCCCGGGGAAAGTACCAAGAGACCCAGTACTTC. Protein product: CAISRGKYQETQYF.

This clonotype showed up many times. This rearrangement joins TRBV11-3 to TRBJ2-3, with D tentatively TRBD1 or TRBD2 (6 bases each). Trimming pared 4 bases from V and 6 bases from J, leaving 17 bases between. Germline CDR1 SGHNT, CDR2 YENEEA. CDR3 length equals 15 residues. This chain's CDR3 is CASSSNSGAADTQYF. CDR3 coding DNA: TGTGCCAGCAGCTCCAATTCGGGGGCGGCGGATACGCAGTATTTT.

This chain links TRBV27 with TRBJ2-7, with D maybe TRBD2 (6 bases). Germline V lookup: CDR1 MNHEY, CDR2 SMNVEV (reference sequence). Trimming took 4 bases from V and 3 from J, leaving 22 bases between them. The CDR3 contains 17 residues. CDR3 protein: CASSSQSANRRDYEQYF. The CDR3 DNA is TGTGCCAGCAGTTCCCAGAGCGCAAACAGGAGGGACTACGAGCAGTACTTC.

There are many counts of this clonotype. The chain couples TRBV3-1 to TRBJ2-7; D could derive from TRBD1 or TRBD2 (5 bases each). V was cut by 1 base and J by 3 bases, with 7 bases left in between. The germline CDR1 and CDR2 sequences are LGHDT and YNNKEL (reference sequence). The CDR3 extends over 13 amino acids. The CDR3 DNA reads TGTGCCAGCAGCCAAGTTGGGGGCTACGAGCAGTACTTC. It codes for CASSQVGGYEQYF.

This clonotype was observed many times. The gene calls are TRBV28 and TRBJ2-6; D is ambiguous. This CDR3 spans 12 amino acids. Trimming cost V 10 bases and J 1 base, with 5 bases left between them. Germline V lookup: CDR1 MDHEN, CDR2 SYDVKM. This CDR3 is CATRSGANVLTF. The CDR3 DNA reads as TGTGCCACTAGGTCTGGGGCCAACGTCCTGACTTTC. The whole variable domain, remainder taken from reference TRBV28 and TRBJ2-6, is DVKVTQSSRYLVKRTGEKVFLECVQDMDHENMFWYRQDPGLGLRLIYFSYDVKMKEKGDIPEGYSVSREKKERFSLILESASTNQTSMYLCATRSGANVLTFGAGSRLTVL.

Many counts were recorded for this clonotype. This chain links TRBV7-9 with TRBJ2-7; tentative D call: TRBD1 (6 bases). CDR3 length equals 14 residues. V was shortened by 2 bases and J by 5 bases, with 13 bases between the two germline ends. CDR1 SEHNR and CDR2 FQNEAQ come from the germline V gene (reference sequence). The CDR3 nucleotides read TGTGCCAGCAGCTTAACAGGGATAGAAAACGAGCAGTACTTC. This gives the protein CASSLTGIENEQYF.

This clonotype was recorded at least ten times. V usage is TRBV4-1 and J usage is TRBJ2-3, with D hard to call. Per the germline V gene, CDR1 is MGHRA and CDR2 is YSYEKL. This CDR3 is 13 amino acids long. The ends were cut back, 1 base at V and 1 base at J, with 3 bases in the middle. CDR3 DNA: TGCGCCAGCAGCCAAGTGGGCACAGATACGCAGTATTTT. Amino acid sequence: CASSQVGTDTQYF.

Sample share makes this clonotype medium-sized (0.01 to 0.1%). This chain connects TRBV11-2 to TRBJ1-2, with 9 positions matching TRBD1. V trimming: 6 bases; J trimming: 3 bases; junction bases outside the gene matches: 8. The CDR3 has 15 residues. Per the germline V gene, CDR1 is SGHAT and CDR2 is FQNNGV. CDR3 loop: CASSLTGGRDYGYTF. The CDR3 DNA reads TGTGCCAGCAGTTTGACAGGGGGTCGTGACTATGGCTACACCTTC.

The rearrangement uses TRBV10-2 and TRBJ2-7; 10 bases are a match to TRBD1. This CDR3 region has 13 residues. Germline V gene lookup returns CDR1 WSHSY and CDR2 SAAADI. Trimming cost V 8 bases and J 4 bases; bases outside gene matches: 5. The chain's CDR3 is CASRQGASYEQYF. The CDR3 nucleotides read TGCGCCAGCCGACAGGGGGCGTCGTACGAGCAGTACTTC.